This is a list of T cell receptor beta chains from one sample in a study of spatial heterogeneity in lung cancer. Using its own MiXCR run on the 5' RACE reads, TCRdb lists one record per CDR3 protein. Among 43,000 or so distinct CDR3 sequences listed, 6.5% to 8% were seen once. The sample was PBMCs, taken at surgery. The receptors stem from a female donor with early-stage non-small cell lung cancer. Each CDR3 is given with its conserved first and last residue. D genes are given only for firm matches. Only part of the rows carry a size: once, few, many, or a class if the clone is expanded.

>TRBJ2-1|many|TRBV12-3/TRBV12-4|NA
CASSAASPALNEQFF
TGTGCCAGCAGTGCGGCAAGCCCGGCGTTGAATGAGCAGTTCTTC
>TRBJ1-3|many|TRBV29-1|NA
CSVETGSGNTIYF
TGCAGCGTTGAAACGGGATCTGGAAACACCATATATTTT
>TRBJ2-2|many|TRBV12-3/TRBV12-4|NA
CASSSNTGELFF
TGTGCCAGCAGTTCGAACACCGGGGAGCTGTTTTTT
>TRBJ2-1|many|TRBV7-8|NA
CASSLAGGYNEQFF
TGTGCCAGCAGCTTAGCGGGGGGCTACAATGAGCAGTTCTTC
>TRBJ1-1|many|TRBV4-2|TRBD1
CASSQTAGAGGGGAFF
TGTGCCAGCAGCCAAACAGCGGGAGCAGGGGGCGGAGGAGCTTTCTTT
>TRBJ2-3|many|TRBV29-1|NA
CSVGGPGVGDTQYF
TGCAGCGTTGGGGGACCCGGGGTAGGGGATACGCAGTATTTT
>TRBJ2-7|NA|TRBV2|NA
CASSERDEAYEQYF
TGTGCCAGCAGTGAAAGGGACGAAGCGTACGAGCAGTACTTC
>TRBJ2-1|NA|TRBV4-3|NA
CASSQPPVNEQFF
TGCGCCAGCAGCCAACCCCCCGTCAATGAGCAGTTCTTC
>TRBJ2-3|many|TRBV3-1|NA
CASSPASEGAQYF
TGTGCCAGCAGCCCAGCTAGCGAAGGGGCGCAGTATTTT
>TRBJ2-4|many|TRBV5-1|NA
CASSPGTNIQYF
TGCGCCAGCAGCCCAGGGACGAACATTCAGTACTTC
>TRBJ2-3|NA|TRBV7-9|TRBD2
CASSRESGGVTDTQYF
TGTGCCAGCAGCCGGGAAAGCGGGGGGGTGACAGATACGCAGTATTTT
>TRBJ2-3|NA|TRBV19|TRBD2
CASSTPGGPQSDTQYF
TGTGCCAGTAGTACCCCGGGGGGTCCACAGTCAGATACGCAGTATTTT
>TRBJ1-6|NA|TRBV7-9|NA
CASSLGASADPSYNSPLHF
TGTGCCAGCAGCTTAGGGGCCAGTGCAGATCCAAGCTATAATTCACCCCTCCACTTT
>TRBJ1-6|many|TRBV4-1|NA
CASARLRGNSPLHF
TGCGCCAGCGCACGATTGAGGGGAAATTCACCCCTCCACTTT
>TRBJ2-3|many|TRBV11-2|TRBD2
CASSLALLGRDF
TGTGCCAGCAGCTTAGCACTTTTAGGGAGGGATTTT
>TRBJ2-5|few|TRBV2|NA
CASSHQGSQETQYF
TGTGCCAGCAGTCATCAGGGGTCCCAAGAGACCCAGTACTTC
>TRBJ1-4|NA|TRBV12-3/TRBV12-4|NA
CASSLTAGNEKLFF
TGTGCCAGCAGTTTAACCGCCGGGAATGAAAAACTGTTTTTT
>TRBJ1-5|NA|TRBV6-1|TRBD1
CASRDLKGQANQPQHF
TGTGCCAGCAGAGATCTAAAGGGACAGGCCAATCAGCCCCAGCATTTT
>TRBJ2-5|many|TRBV12-3/TRBV12-4|NA
CASAFMSQETQYF
TGTGCCAGCGCCTTTATGAGCCAAGAGACCCAGTACTTC
>TRBJ1-1|many|TRBV5-5|TRBD1
CASSSTGATEAFF
TGTGCCAGCAGTTCCACAGGGGCCACTGAAGCTTTCTTT
>TRBJ2-3|few|TRBV27|NA
CASMMRGPDTQYF
TGTGCCAGCATGATGAGGGGCCCAGATACGCAGTATTTT
>TRBJ2-7|NA|TRBV28|NA
CASGGGARYEQYF
TGTGCCAGCGGAGGGGGGGCCCGCTACGAGCAGTACTTC
>TRBJ2-5|few|TRBV24-1|NA
CATSDLKKETQYF
TGTGCCACCAGTGATTTGAAGAAAGAGACCCAGTACTTC
>TRBJ2-7|few|TRBV27|TRBD1
CASSPTGQPYEQYF
TGTGCCAGCAGTCCTACGGGACAGCCCTACGAGCAGTACTTC
>TRBJ2-3|many|TRBV11-2|NA
CASSFGYGRDTQYF
TGTGCCAGCAGCTTTGGTTATGGCCGAGATACGCAGTATTTT
>TRBJ2-7|NA|TRBV6-6|NA
CASSPSNREQYF
TGTGCCAGCAGTCCCTCTAATCGCGAGCAGTACTTC
>TRBJ1-5|few|TRBV7-3|TRBD1
CASSMVQGQLNQPQHF
TGTGCCAGCAGCATGGTTCAGGGACAGTTAAATCAGCCCCAGCATTTT
>TRBJ2-1|NA|TRBV7-2|NA
CAGCSTASSYNEQFF
TGTGCCGGATGTTCGACCGCGAGCTCCTACAATGAGCAGTTCTTC
>TRBJ1-1|few|TRBV5-8|NA
CASSYVNTEAFF
TGTGCCAGCAGCTACGTGAACACTGAAGCTTTCTTT
>TRBJ2-2|few|TRBV4-1|NA
CAARTASNTGELFF
TGCGCCGCGAGGACGGCTTCGAACACCGGGGAGCTGTTTTTT
>TRBJ2-3|many|TRBV9|NA
CASSVGITDTQYF
TGTGCCAGCAGCGTAGGTATTACAGATACGCAGTATTTT
>TRBJ2-3|NA|TRBV20-1|NA
CSAPGLPDTQYF
TGCAGTGCGCCGGGACTTCCAGATACGCAGTATTTT
>TRBJ1-1|NA|TRBV12-3/TRBV12-4|NA
CASTPRITEAFF
TGTGCCAGCACCCCTCGCATTACTGAAGCTTTCTTT
>TRBJ2-5|many|TRBV4-1|TRBD2
CASSPGGGAAQETQYF
TGCGCCAGCAGCCCCGGGGGGGGTGCAGCCCAAGAGACCCAGTACTTC
>TRBJ2-2|many|TRBV12-3/TRBV12-4|NA
CASSLLRVSSGELFF
TGTGCCAGCAGTCTCCTCAGGGTCTCCTCCGGGGAGCTGTTTTTT
>TRBJ1-1|NA|TRBV3-1|NA
CASSQGARTEAFF
TGTGCCAGCAGCCAGGGGGCGCGCACTGAAGCTTTCTTT
>TRBJ2-7|many|TRBV6-6|NA
CASSRRRGDAYEQYF
TGTGCCAGCAGTCGCCGCAGGGGAGACGCCTACGAGCAGTACTTC
>TRBJ1-2|many|TRBV25-1|TRBD1
CASRPGQANYGYTF
TGTGCCAGCAGACCGGGACAGGCTAACTATGGCTACACCTTC
>TRBJ1-4|NA|TRBV6-6|NA
CASSGPNEKLFF
TGTGCCAGCAGTGGCCCCAATGAAAAACTGTTTTTT
>TRBJ1-3|many|TRBV28|NA
CASSFSQVGRTVYF
TGTGCCAGCAGTTTCTCACAGGTCGGACGCACCGTATATTTT
>TRBJ2-5|few|TRBV4-1|TRBD2
CASSQRTSGGYGETQYF
TGCGCCAGCAGCCAAAGGACTAGCGGGGGGTACGGCGAGACCCAGTACTTC
>TRBJ2-3|many|TRBV18|NA
CASSPFGTPTSTDTQYF
TGTGCCAGCTCACCATTCGGGACTCCCACTAGCACAGATACGCAGTATTTT
>TRBJ2-3|many|TRBV20-1|NA
CSAPGEASTAQYF
TGCAGTGCGCCCGGGGAAGCTTCCACCGCGCAGTATTTT
>TRBJ2-5|many|TRBV7-6|NA
CASSLETRGQETQYF
TGTGCCAGCAGCTTAGAAACCCGGGGGCAAGAGACCCAGTACTTC